Reported below is one TCR beta chain. The antigen is unknown. Germline V gene lookup returns CDR1 KGHDR and CDR2 SFDVKD. Trimming shortened V by 5 bases and J by 3 bases, and 21 bases separated the two germline ends. The CDR3 has 18 amino acids. The data were obtained in a study of blood T cells in healthy people across ages. Whole-study results and caveats: Any conclusive comparison of naive versus antigen-experienced cells was prevented by using unsorted PBMCs. Higher naive T cell percentage went strongly together with higher TCR beta diversity.

Using a J-beta primer mix together with a sample-barcoded 5' primer, a second PCR was run for about 6 to 11 cycles. A 12-random-nucleotide template-switch adaptor tagged each cDNA molecule. TCRdb recomputed calls from the 5' RACE reads with MiXCR, one row per CDR3 protein. Seen here are about 1.7 million distinct CDR3 sequences, roughly 27% observed once, and the top ten hold roughly 8.2%. The TCR comes from a woman younger than 45 in good health. Specimen: blood. The chain employs TRBV24-1 and TRBJ2-2, with D perhaps TRBD1 or TRBD2 (5 bases each). DNA for the CDR3: TGTGCCACCAGTGGGACCGGGGCCGGTCGGTCTTACACCGGGGAGCTGTTTTTT. This encodes CATSGTGAGRSYTGELFF.